One and the same sample provided the 28 T cell receptor beta chains below, sequenced in a study of CD8+ T cells in alopecia areata. TCR sequencing used cDNA made by reverse transcription of extracted RNA. Generated by immunoSEQ multiplex PCR, the TCRdb table keeps only in-frame clones and is missing some. The sample contains almost 250,000 clones, 67% of which appear only once. The input for sequencing was CD4+ T cells sorted from blood, taken at week 0. These TCRs come from a human donor with alopecia areata.

This chain joins TRBV7-9 and TRBJ2-6; TRBD2 is a possible D gene (5 bases). This CDR3 is 17 amino acids long. V lost 1 base and J 2 bases, leaving 12 bases between the germline ends. Germline-derived CDR1 and CDR2 are SEHNR and FQNEAQ (reference sequence). The CDR3 DNA sequence: TGTGCCAGCAGCTTAGTTGCAGGAGCGGCTGGGGCCAACGTCCTGACTTTC. This translates into CASSLVAGAAGANVLTF.

To note about this clone: The same CDR3 can be traced to other DNA sequences in this sample. This chain joins TRBV7-9 and TRBJ2-5; 8 nucleotides match TRBD1. Germline V gene data show CDR1 as SEHNR and CDR2 as FQNEAQ (reference sequence). The CDR3 has 13 amino acids. V dropped 1 base and J dropped 5; count of bases not matched to a gene: 0. CDR3 DNA: TGTGCCAGCAGCTTAGGGACAGGGGAGACCCAGTACTTC. It encodes CASSLGTGETQYF. Supplemented by reference TRBV7-9 and TRBJ2-5, the full variable domain reads DTGVSQNPRHKITKRGQNVTFRCDPISEHNRLYWYRQTLGQGPEFLTYFQNEAQLEKSRLLSDRFSAERPKGSFSTLEIQRTEQGDSAMYLCASSLGTGETQYFGPGTRLLVL.

The chain carries TRBV11-3 and TRBJ2-2, with a weak D call TRBD1 (5 bases). Germline V gene sequence: CDR1 SGHNT, CDR2 YENEEA. This CDR3 is built from 13 residues. Trimming took off 4 bases at V and 6 bases at J, with 9 bases between the two ends. CDR3 in amino acids: CASSSRVAGELFF. CDR3 nucleotides: TGTGCCAGCAGCTCCAGGGTTGCCGGGGAGCTGTTTTTT.

The V gene is TRBV30, the J gene TRBJ1-1; tentatively, D is TRBD1 (5 bases). V shed 4 bases and J shed 1 base, with 16 bases lying between them. The germline V gene encodes CDR1 GTSNPN and CDR2 SVGIG (reference sequence). This CDR3 comprises 15 residues. The CDR3 nucleotides are TGTGCCTGGAATACGGGACCTTACCGGAACACTGAAGCTTTCTTT. This codes for CAWNTGPYRNTEAFF.

CDR3 region: CASSPRFPYNEQFF. CDR3 bases: TGTGCCAGCAGCCCCCGATTCCCCTACAATGAGCAGTTCTTC. The V call is TRBV7-9, the J call TRBJ2-1, with no clear D. This CDR3 is 14 amino acids long. The V and J ends lost 5 bases and 2 bases respectively, with 10 bases between them. The germline V gene encodes CDR1 SEHNR and CDR2 FQNEAQ (reference sequence).

The chain uses TRBV7-9 and TRBJ2-5; possibly TRBD1 or TRBD2 for D (5 bases each). Germline CDR1 and CDR2: SEHNR and FQNEAQ (reference sequence). The germline V and J ends were trimmed by 3 bases and 2 bases, with 10 bases remaining between them. This CDR3 region has 14 residues. In nucleotides, the CDR3 is TGTGCCAGCAGCTTCGGGGCACCACAAGAGACCCAGTACTTC. This encodes CASSFGAPQETQYF.

This clone has just a few counts. The rearrangement uses TRBV25-1 and TRBJ2-1; 9 nucleotides line up with TRBD1. This CDR3 is built from 15 residues. With 9 bases clipped from V and 0 bases from J, the junction kept 6 bases outside the gene matches. Germline V lookup: CDR1 MGHDK, CDR2 SYGVNS. The CDR3 DNA reads TGTGCCAGACCACAGGGGGCCAGCTCCTACAATGAGCAGTTCTTC. It encodes CARPQGASSYNEQFF.

V usage is TRBV27 and J usage is TRBJ1-4; TRBD1 aligns across 9 bases. The ends lost 7 bases at V and 8 bases at J; junction bases unmatched: 8. Germline CDR1 MNHEY, CDR2 SMNVEV (reference sequence). The CDR3 loop spans 14 amino acids. The CDR3 sequence is CASTDRGIGEKLFF. The CDR3 DNA is TGTGCCAGCACCGACAGGGGGATCGGCGAAAAACTGTTTTTT.

This clone appeared a single time. V is TRBV9 and J is TRBJ2-2; no clear D. Germline assignment: CDR1 SGDLS and CDR2 YYNGEE. The germline V and J ends were trimmed by 0 bases and 4 bases, with 7 bases remaining between them. The CDR3 is 14 amino acids. Here the CDR3 DNA reads TGTGCCAGCAGCGTAGGGAAGTCCACCGGGGAGCTGTTTTTT. Translating it yields CASSVGKSTGELFF. Combining the CDR3 with reference TRBV9 and TRBJ2-2 gives the whole variable domain DSGVTQTPKHLITATGQRVTLRCSPRSGDLSVYWYQQSLDQGLQFLIQYYNGEERAKGNILERFSAQQFPDLHSELNLSSLELGDSALYFCASSVGKSTGELFFGEGSRLTVL.

The gene calls are TRBV6-5 and TRBJ1-6; D unresolved. Germline-derived CDR1 and CDR2 are MNHEY and SVGAGI. V gave up 6 bases and J gave up 4 bases, with 13 bases separating them. The CDR3 contains 15 residues. The CDR3: CASRNGIGYNSPLHF. CDR3 sequence (DNA): TGTGCCAGCAGGAACGGCATCGGGTATAATTCACCCCTCCACTTT.

The chain uses TRBV5-1 and TRBJ2-3, with 9 nucleotides matching TRBD2. V gave up 1 base and J gave up 4 bases; unmatched junction bases: 4. This CDR3 is 15 amino acids long. Germline-derived CDR1 and CDR2 are SGHRS and YFSETQ. DNA of the CDR3: TGCGCCAGCAGCTTGCCAGCGGGGGGCGCAGATACGCAGTATTTT. Amino acid sequence: CASSLPAGGADTQYF.

This clone was seen a handful of times. The identical CDR3 is also encoded by other nucleotide sequences in the sample. This chain links TRBV7-2 with TRBJ2-5, with 7 nucleotides matching TRBD1. Trimming cost V 5 bases and J 3 bases; bases outside gene matches: 6. Germline V gene lookup returns CDR1 SGHTA and CDR2 FQGNSA. The CDR3 extends over 14 amino acids. CDR3 nucleotide sequence: TGTGCCAGCAGCCCCAACAGGGGTAAAGAGACCCAGTACTTC. As protein: CASSPNRGKETQYF.

This clone was picked up a small number of times. This sequence joins TRBV6-5 and TRBJ2-6; D ambiguous. CDR1 and CDR2 (germline): MNHEY, SVGAGI. Trimming shortened V by 7 bases and J by 4 bases, and 11 bases separated the two germline ends. This CDR3 has 14 residues. The CDR3 reads CASKWATGANVLTF. In DNA form, the CDR3 reads TGTGCCAGCAAATGGGCGACCGGGGCCAACGTCCTGACTTTC.

The rearrangement joins TRBV15 to TRBJ1-6, with 9 bases identical to TRBD1. This CDR3 spans 15 amino acids. V was clipped by 0 bases and J by 10 bases; unmatched bases: 4. Germline CDR1 reads LNHNV; CDR2 reads YYDKDF (reference sequence). CDR3 amino acids: CATSREGTGTSPLHF. The DNA of the CDR3 is TGTGCCACCAGCAGAGAGGGGACAGGGACCTCACCCCTCCACTTT.

The chain links TRBV10-3 to TRBJ1-6; 9 bases are shared with TRBD1. J gave up 8 bases and V 6 bases, and 8 bases lay outside the gene matches. The CDR3 contains 15 residues. Germline V CDR1 and CDR2: ENHRY, SYGVKD. In DNA, the CDR3 is TGTGCCATCAGCCTGGGACAGGGCGGTGATTCACCCCTCCACTTT. The encoded protein is CAISLGQGGDSPLHF.

The rearrangement links TRBV29-1 to TRBJ2-6; D remains unclear. Germline values: CDR1 SQVTM, CDR2 ANQGSEA. V lost 6 bases and J 1 base, leaving 10 bases between the germline ends. The CDR3 has 14 amino acids. CDR3 sequence: CSVDASSGANVLTF. DNA for the CDR3: TGCAGCGTGGACGCCAGTTCTGGGGCCAACGTCCTGACTTTC.

The chain recombines TRBV6-6 with TRBJ2-3, with D tentatively TRBD2 (6 bases). Germline CDR1 MNHNY, CDR2 SVGAGI (reference sequence). The CDR3 totals 12 residues. The CDR3 DNA follows: TGTGCGTGTGGAGGGAGCACAGATACGCAGTATTTT. Protein: CACGGSTDTQYF.

The chain couples TRBV5-1 to TRBJ2-7; D is unclear. The CDR3 totals 12 residues. Germline V gives CDR1 SGHRS, CDR2 YFSETQ. Trimming took off 2 bases at V and 6 bases at J, with 9 bases between the two ends. The CDR3 sequence is CASSFRLGEQYF. The CDR3 DNA follows: TGCGCCAGCAGCTTTCGCCTGGGCGAGCAGTACTTC.

The chain combines TRBV27 with TRBJ2-3; TRBD1 might be the D (5 bases). The CDR3 covers 16 residues. Trimming took 2 bases from V and 1 from J, leaving 13 bases between them. Germline CDR1 is MNHEY and CDR2 is SMNVEV (reference sequence). The CDR3, as DNA: TGTGCCAGCAGTTTAGGGTACAGGACCCGCACAGATACGCAGTATTTT. This encodes CASSLGYRTRTDTQYF.

The V and J genes are TRBV30 and TRBJ1-1; the D gene is possibly TRBD1 (6 bases). Germline CDR1 reads GTSNPN; CDR2 reads SVGIG (reference sequence). CDR3 length: 12 residues. The V end was cut by 0 bases, the J end by 9 bases, with 11 bases between. In DNA form, the CDR3 reads TGTGCCTGGAGTGTACGGGGGGCGCAAGCTTTCTTT. It specifies CAWSVRGAQAFF. The entire variable domain, with the rest obtained from reference TRBV30 and TRBJ1-1, is as follows: SQTIHQWPATLVQPVGSPLSLECTVEGTSNPNLYWYRQAAGRGLQLLFYSVGIGQISSEVPQNLSASRPQDRQFILSSKKLLLSDSGFYLCAWSVRGAQAFFGQGTRLTVV.

This clone was detected once. This chain uses TRBV30 with TRBJ1-6, with 10 bases aligning to TRBD1. Germline V gives CDR1 GTSNPN, CDR2 SVGIG (reference sequence). With V trimmed by 0 bases and J by 11 bases, 7 bases remained unmatched. This CDR3 has 15 residues. CDR3 in amino acids: CAWSVRGTGVTPLHF. For the CDR3, the DNA is TGTGCCTGGAGTGTACGGGGGACAGGGGTGACACCCCTCCACTTT.

The chain carries TRBV5-1 and TRBJ1-5, with D unclear. This CDR3 is built from 15 residues. Germline V gene sequence: CDR1 SGHRS, CDR2 YFSETQ. Trimming shortened V by 0 bases and J by 5 bases, and 12 bases separated the two germline ends. The CDR3 reads CASSLAGIFDQPQHF. The CDR3 region has the DNA TGCGCCAGCAGCTTGGCCGGGATCTTCGATCAGCCCCAGCATTTT.

The chain has TRBV27 and TRBJ1-5; 7 nucleotides line up with TRBD1. The CDR3 length is 14 residues. V was pared by 6 bases and J by 5 bases, with 7 bases of the junction left unmatched. Germline loops: CDR1 MNHEY, CDR2 SMNVEV (reference sequence). CDR3 DNA sequence: TGTGCCAGCAGGCAACAGGGGCAGGATCAGCCCCAGCATTTT. This translates into CASRQQGQDQPQHF.

The chain uses TRBV2 and TRBJ2-2, with a possible D match to TRBD1 (7 bases). Germline V gene lookup returns CDR1 SNHLY and CDR2 FYNNEI. The CDR3 loop spans 15 amino acids. The V end was cut by 6 bases, the J end by 3 bases, with 14 bases between. The CDR3 here is CASRKGGGYTGELFF. CDR3 coding DNA: TGTGCCAGCAGGAAAGGAGGGGGCTACACCGGGGAGCTGTTTTTT.

A word on this clone: Distinct nucleotide sequences in the sample also encode this CDR3. The V and J genes are TRBV10-3 and TRBJ2-3; maybe TRBD2 (6 bases). Trimming left V 8 bases short and J 1 base short, with 10 bases between. There are 13 residues in the CDR3. Germline CDR1 and CDR2: ENHRY and SYGVKD. In DNA, the CDR3 is TGTGCCATCGGGGACTCACGCACAGATACGCAGTATTTT. It is translated as CAIGDSRTDTQYF.

There are a few counts of this clone. V and J are TRBV29-1 and TRBJ2-7; D possibly uses TRBD1 or TRBD2 (6 bases each). The CDR3 is 12 residues long. The germline gives CDR1 SQVTM, CDR2 ANQGSEA. Trimming removed 7 bases from V and 0 bases from J, with 10 bases in between. The CDR3 is CSGEDSSYEQYF. CDR3 nucleotide sequence: TGCAGCGGGGAGGACAGCTCCTACGAGCAGTACTTC.

This clone was counted between two and nine times. The chain recombines TRBV4-1 with TRBJ2-7; D is unresolved. Between the trimmed V and J ends, which lost 0 bases and 6 bases, there was a span of 12 bases. This CDR3 comprises 14 residues. Germline CDR1 reads MGHRA; CDR2 reads YSYEKL. CDR3 DNA sequence: TGCGCCAGCAGCCAAGAAAACAGCCTTAGCGAGCAGTACTTC. This encodes CASSQENSLSEQYF.

This rearrangement joins TRBV6-5 to TRBJ2-7; the D is unclear. The V and J ends lost 3 bases and 3 bases respectively, with 9 bases between them. CDR3 length equals 13 residues. CDR1 and CDR2 (germline): MNHEY, SVGAGI. The CDR3 sequence is CASSYYGSYEQYF. CDR3 nucleotide sequence: TGTGCCAGCAGTTATTACGGCAGCTACGAGCAGTACTTC.